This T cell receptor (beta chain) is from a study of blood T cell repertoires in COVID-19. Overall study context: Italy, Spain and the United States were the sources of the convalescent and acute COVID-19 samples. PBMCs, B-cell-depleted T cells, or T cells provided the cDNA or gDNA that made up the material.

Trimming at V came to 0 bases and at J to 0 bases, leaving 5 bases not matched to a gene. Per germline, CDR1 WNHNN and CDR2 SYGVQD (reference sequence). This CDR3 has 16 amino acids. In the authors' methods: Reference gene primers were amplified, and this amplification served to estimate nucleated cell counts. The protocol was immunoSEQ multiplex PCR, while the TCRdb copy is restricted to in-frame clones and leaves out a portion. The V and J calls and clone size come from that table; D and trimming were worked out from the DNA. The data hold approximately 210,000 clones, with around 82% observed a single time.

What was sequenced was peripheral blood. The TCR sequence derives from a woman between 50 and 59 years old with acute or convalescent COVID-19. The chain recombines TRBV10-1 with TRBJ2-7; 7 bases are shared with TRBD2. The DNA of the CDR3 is TGCGCCAGCAGTGAGTCTCTCGGGGGGAGCTCCTACGAGCAGTACTTC. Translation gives CASSESLGGSSYEQYF.